A single sample is the source of the 30 T cell receptor beta chains below, sequenced in a study of T cells expressing NK-cell markers. From its re-call of the 5' RACE reads, TCRdb lists each CDR3 protein once, without DNA. The listing contains 400,000 to 550,000 distinct CDR3 sequences. The specimen sequenced was blood T cells: a sorted CD56 or NKG2C T cell subset, CD4+ or CD8+ T cells, or bulk PBMC T cells (not recorded which). The receptors stem from a woman between 18 and 69 years old in good health.

This chain connects TRBV20-1 to TRBJ2-1; there is no DNA to check the TCRdb D call of TRBD1. The CDR3 runs 14 residues. The germline V gene encodes CDR1 DFQATT and CDR2 SNEGSKA (reference sequence). CDR3: CSAWARGAYNEQFF.

V and J are TRBV12-3 or TRBV12-4 and TRBJ1-2; TCRdb gives TRBD1 as the D gene, but with no DNA this cannot be confirmed. This CDR3 has 16 residues. CDR3 sequence: CASSLNPGQGGDGYTF.

The V and J genes are TRBV28 and TRBJ2-5; TCRdb's assignment of TRBD1 cannot be checked, as there is no DNA. The CDR3 consists of 14 residues. The germline V gene has CDR1 MDHEN and CDR2 SYDVKM. This chain's CDR3 is CASSLTGEMETQYF.

The chain couples TRBV6-2 or TRBV6-3 to TRBJ2-5. CDR3 length: 14 residues. The germline CDR1 and CDR2 sequences are MNHEY and SVGEGT. The CDR3 loop is CASSYVGIRQTQYF.

The CDR3 here is CASMYVLGGNQPQHF. The gene calls are TRBV6-1 and TRBJ1-5; there is no DNA to check the TCRdb D call of TRBD1. The CDR3 loop spans 15 amino acids. Germline V gene data show CDR1 as MNHNS and CDR2 as SASEGT.

The chain uses TRBV10-3 and TRBJ1-5. Germline V gene data show CDR1 as ENHRY and CDR2 as SYGVKD. The CDR3 is made up of 16 amino acids. CDR3 residues: CAISGGGLYSNQPQHF.

The gene calls are TRBV6-1 and TRBJ2-1; TCRdb picks TRBD2, but there is no DNA to check that call. Germline V gene data show CDR1 as MNHNS and CDR2 as SASEGT. The CDR3 totals 15 residues. The CDR3 protein is CASSSGTSGRDEQFF.

The chain is built from TRBV11-2 and TRBJ2-5; TCRdb proposes TRBD2, but this gene call is untestable without DNA. The CDR3 loop spans 16 amino acids. Germline CDR1 reads SGHAT; CDR2 reads FQNNGV. The CDR3 spells CASSLALSSGQETQYF.

The V and J genes are TRBV7-2 and TRBJ2-2; TCRdb selects TRBD1, and the lack of DNA leaves this call unchecked. Germline V lookup: CDR1 SGHTA, CDR2 FQGNSA. CDR3 length: 16 amino acids. The chain's CDR3 is CASSHRGQTSAGELFF.

The chain has TRBV19 and TRBJ1-4. Germline V lookup: CDR1 LNHDA, CDR2 SQIVND (reference sequence). The CDR3 extends over 16 amino acids. This CDR3 is CASSILRRQGNEKLFF.

The rearrangement joins TRBV24-1 to TRBJ2-5; there is no DNA to check the TCRdb D call of TRBD1. Germline CDR1 reads KGHDR; CDR2 reads SFDVKD. The CDR3 extends over 15 amino acids. CDR3 loop: CATSDRTGRQETQYF.

The chain combines TRBV7-2 with TRBJ2-3; the TRBD2 assignment by TCRdb is unverifiable without DNA. The CDR3 sequence is 16 residues long. In germline, CDR1 is SGHTA, CDR2 FQGNSA. The CDR3 region is CASSPSGGARTDTQYF.

The CDR3 region is CASSLLSRADTQYF. This sequence joins TRBV5-1 and TRBJ2-3; as DNA is missing, the TRBD1 call by TCRdb cannot be tested. The CDR3 spans 14 residues. The V gene's germline CDR1 is SGHRS and CDR2 YFSETQ. Based on the CDR3 plus reference TRBV5-1 and TRBJ2-3, the full variable domain is KAGVTQTPRYLIKTRGQQVTLSCSPISGHRSVSWYQQTPGQGLQFLFEYFSETQRNKGNFPGRFSGRQFSNSRSEMNVSTLELGDSALYLCASSLLSRADTQYFGPGTRLTVL.

The chain is built from TRBV5-4 and TRBJ2-7; TCRdb returns TRBD2, unconfirmable since there is no DNA. The CDR3 is made up of 15 amino acids. CDR1 and CDR2 (germline): SGHNT, YYREEE (reference sequence). Here the CDR3 reads CASSSPGTSVYEQYF.

V gene TRBV3-1 combines with J gene TRBJ2-5; as DNA is missing, the TRBD1 call by TCRdb cannot be tested. CDR3 length: 12 amino acids. Germline V CDR1 and CDR2: LGHDT, YNNKEL (reference sequence). The CDR3 spells CASSGGQETQYF.

The chain links TRBV20-1 to TRBJ1-2; there is no DNA to check the TCRdb D call of TRBD1. Germline V CDR1 and CDR2: DFQATT, SNEGSKA (reference sequence). The CDR3 is 15 amino acids. This CDR3 is CSARPGQGINYGYTF.

This chain joins TRBV12-3 or TRBV12-4 and TRBJ2-2; TCRdb gives TRBD1 as the D gene, but with no DNA this cannot be confirmed. The CDR3 contains 17 residues. The CDR3 sequence is CASSPTPGGFVTGELFF.

The chain is built from TRBV5-4 and TRBJ1-5. Germline CDR1 SGHNT, CDR2 YYREEE (reference sequence). CDR3 length equals 15 residues. The CDR3 protein is CASSRRPDSNQPQHF.

The chain joins TRBV3-1 to TRBJ1-3; TCRdb designates TRBD1, a call that cannot be tested without DNA. This CDR3 contains 15 residues. Per the germline V gene, CDR1 is LGHDT and CDR2 is YNNKEL (reference sequence). The chain's CDR3 is CASSQEGASGNTIYF.

The J gene is TRBJ2-5, the V gene TRBV20-1; TCRdb selects TRBD1, and the lack of DNA leaves this call unchecked. The CDR3 is made up of 12 amino acids. Germline CDR1 reads DFQATT; CDR2 reads SNEGSKA (reference sequence). The CDR3 spells CSGQVHQETQYF.

The V and J genes are TRBV29-1 and TRBJ1-2; TCRdb indicates TRBD1, and absent DNA this call remains unverified. CDR3 length equals 23 residues. In germline, CDR1 is SQVTM, CDR2 ANQGSEA. CDR3 protein: CSVEDLVNPSPSQFLSPHYGYTF.

This rearrangement joins TRBV4-3 to TRBJ2-3; TCRdb calls TRBD1, which cannot be checked without DNA. This CDR3 region has 16 residues. Germline CDR1 is LGHNA and CDR2 is YSLEER. The CDR3 loop reads CASSQDVGRGLDTQYF.

The rearrangement joins TRBV19 to TRBJ1-1; the TRBD1 assignment by TCRdb is unverifiable without DNA. This CDR3 contains 14 residues. Germline V CDR1 and CDR2: LNHDA, SQIVND (reference sequence). CDR3: CASITAGGGTEAFF.

This chain connects TRBV3-1 to TRBJ2-3; absent DNA, TCRdb's TRBD2 call cannot be checked. The germline gives CDR1 LGHDT, CDR2 YNNKEL (reference sequence). This CDR3 comprises 15 residues. CDR3 sequence reads: CASSQVAGSTDTQYF.

The rearrangement joins TRBV20-1 to TRBJ2-1; TCRdb reports TRBD2, a call that lacks DNA to check it against. The germline CDR1 and CDR2 sequences are DFQATT and SNEGSKA (reference sequence). The CDR3 has 11 residues. The CDR3 loop reads CSARPGLVEFF.

The gene calls are TRBV10-3 and TRBJ2-1; without DNA, the TCRdb call of TRBD1 cannot be checked. Germline V gene sequence: CDR1 ENHRY, CDR2 SYGVKD. The CDR3 spans 12 residues. CDR3 in amino acids: CAISRQGPEQFF.

The chain links TRBV11-2 to TRBJ2-1; with no DNA, the TCRdb D assignment of TRBD1 cannot be verified. Germline CDR1 and CDR2: SGHAT and FQNNGV. The CDR3 length is 15 residues. This CDR3 is CASSYSGGNYNEQFF.

V gene TRBV5-6 combines with J gene TRBJ1-1. The length of the CDR3 is 11 residues. CDR1 is SGHDT, CDR2 YYEEEE, per germline. CDR3 in amino acids: CASSKYTEAFF.

J is TRBJ2-3 and V is TRBV28. Looked up from germline, CDR1 is MDHEN and CDR2 is SYDVKM. There are 14 residues in the CDR3. The CDR3 region is CASSPQKATDTQYF.

The gene calls are TRBV7-9 and TRBJ2-2. The CDR3 has 14 amino acids. The germline CDR1 and CDR2 sequences are SEHNR and FQNEAQ (reference sequence). The CDR3 spells CASRETQNTGELFF.